These 22 T cell receptor beta chains were all obtained from the same sample, sequenced in a study of PD-1 blockade in classical Hodgkin lymphoma. Libraries were prepared by immunoSEQ multiplex PCR; TCRdb keeps only in-frame clonotypes and omits some of them. The sample has approximately 80,000 clones; about nine tenths are singletons. All patients experienced relapse after autologous stem cell transplantation, and brentuximab vedotin exposure was variable. The specimen comprised peripheral blood mononuclear cells (PBMCs), sampled at baseline. Receptors were obtained from a human donor with classical Hodgkin lymphoma.

The gene calls are TRBV29-1 and TRBJ1-4; D gene ambiguous. The V end lost 4 bases, the J end lost 0 bases, and 9 bases lay between the germline ends. The CDR3 has 14 amino acids. From germline, CDR1 is SQVTM and CDR2 ANQGSEA. The CDR3 here is CSVGETTTNEKLFF. The CDR3, as DNA: TGCAGCGTTGGGGAGACTACAACTAATGAAAAACTGTTTTTT.

The chain combines TRBV6-1 with TRBJ2-7; D may be TRBD1 or TRBD2 (7 bases each). V gave up 7 bases and J gave up 6 bases, with 19 bases separating them. Germline CDR1 reads MNHNS; CDR2 reads SASEGT. This CDR3 contains 14 residues. CDR3 nucleotide sequence: TGTGCCAGCAAGGCGGGGGTAGGGGGCCGCGAGCAGTACTTC. This translates into CASKAGVGGREQYF.

The V and J genes are TRBV19 and TRBJ1-2; D unclear. This CDR3 is 15 amino acids long. Germline-derived CDR1 and CDR2 are LNHDA and SQIVND (reference sequence). V was trimmed by 3 bases and J by 1 base, leaving 12 bases between them. For the CDR3, the DNA is TGTGCCAGTAGTATTCGGGGTTTGAGTAACTATGGCTACACCTTC. It translates to CASSIRGLSNYGYTF.

This chain links TRBV7-6 with TRBJ2-1; TRBD2 aligns across 9 bases. The length of the CDR3 is 15 residues. The germline CDR1 and CDR2 sequences are SGHVS and FNYEAQ. V dropped 5 bases and J dropped 2; count of bases not matched to a gene: 4. This chain's CDR3 is CASSPSSGTYNEQFF. In DNA, the CDR3 is TGTGCCAGCAGCCCGTCTAGCGGGACCTACAATGAGCAGTTCTTC. Using reference TRBV7-6 and TRBJ2-1 for the parts outside the CDR3, the full variable domain is GAGVSQSPRYKVTKRGQDVALRCDPISGHVSLYWYRQALGQGPEFLTYFNYEAQQDKSGLPNDRFSAERPEGSISTLTIQRTEQRDSAMYRCASSPSSGTYNEQFFGPGTRLTVL.

V usage is TRBV11-2 and J usage is TRBJ2-7; D call uncertain. The CDR3 contains 17 residues. Germline CDR1 and CDR2: SGHAT and FQNNGV. V was shortened by 1 base and J by 3 bases, with 19 bases between the two germline ends. The CDR3: CASSLVKVGGHLYEQYF. For the CDR3, the DNA is TGTGCCAGCAGCTTAGTTAAGGTTGGTGGCCACCTCTACGAGCAGTACTTC. Based on the CDR3 plus reference TRBV11-2 and TRBJ2-7, the full variable domain is EAGVAQSPRYKIIEKRQSVAFWCNPISGHATLYWYQQILGQGPKLLIQFQNNGVVDDSQLPKDRFSAERLKGVDSTLKIQPAKLEDSAVYLCASSLVKVGGHLYEQYFGPGTRLTVT.

The chain couples TRBV4-3 to TRBJ1-5; D possibly corresponds to TRBD1 (5 bases). V was shortened by 0 bases and J by 3 bases, with 9 bases between the two germline ends. CDR1 and CDR2 (germline): LGHNA, YSLEER. The CDR3 has 15 residues. The CDR3 here is CASSQDSGNNQPQHF. The DNA for the CDR3 is TGCGCCAGCAGCCAAGACTCAGGGAACAATCAGCCCCAGCATTTT.

The chain combines TRBV28 with TRBJ1-3; D remains ambiguous. V lost 4 bases to trimming and J lost 8 bases, with 12 bases between them. Germline V CDR1 and CDR2: MDHEN, SYDVKM. The CDR3 runs 13 residues. The chain's CDR3 is CASSSPYVDTIYF. DNA for the CDR3: TGTGCCAGCAGTTCTCCCTACGTGGACACCATATATTTT. Full variable domain (rest looked up from reference TRBV28 and TRBJ1-3): DVKVTQSSRYLVKRTGEKVFLECVQDMDHENMFWYRQDPGLGLRLIYFSYDVKMKEKGDIPEGYSVSREKKERFSLILESASTNQTSMYLCASSSPYVDTIYFGEGSWLTVV.

The rearrangement uses TRBV29-1 and TRBJ2-1, with TRBD2 identical over 7 bases. V was pared by 7 bases and J by 2 bases, with 5 bases of the junction left unmatched. Germline CDR1 SQVTM, CDR2 ANQGSEA. This CDR3 is 13 amino acids long. As DNA, the CDR3 is TGCAGCGCAGCTACTAGCGCCTACAATGAGCAGTTCTTC. It yields the protein CSAATSAYNEQFF.

This chain connects TRBV30 to TRBJ2-5; TRBD2 matches at 8 bases. The end of the DNA is better explained by TRBJ2-7, so the J call may be wrong. The CDR3 extends over 12 amino acids. From germline, CDR1 is GTSNPN and CDR2 SVGIG (reference sequence). CDR3 DNA sequence: TGTGCCTGGAGCGGCGGGAGGTACGAGCAGTACTTC. It translates to CAWSGGRYEQYF.

The genes are TRBV5-1 and TRBJ2-3; 11 nucleotides agree with TRBD2. V lost 2 bases to trimming and J lost 0 bases; unmatched junction nucleotides: 5. This CDR3 has 17 residues. Germline CDR1 is SGHRS and CDR2 is YFSETQ. DNA of the CDR3: TGCGCCAGCAGCTTTCCGGGACTAGCGGCTAGCACAGATACGCAGTATTTT. It specifies CASSFPGLAASTDTQYF.

This sequence joins TRBV29-1 and TRBJ1-1, with D possibly being TRBD1 (6 bases). This CDR3 region has 12 residues. V was clipped by 7 bases and J by 6 bases, with 15 bases between them. The germline V gene has CDR1 SQVTM and CDR2 ANQGSEA. CDR3 DNA: TGCAGCGCAGGACAGCTTTGGGCTGAAGCTTTCTTT. This translates into CSAGQLWAEAFF.

This rearrangement joins TRBV15 to TRBJ1-2; 7 bases are a match to TRBD1. V was pared by 4 bases and J by 3 bases, with 11 bases of the junction left unmatched. The CDR3 contains 16 residues. Germline V gene sequence: CDR1 LNHNV, CDR2 YYDKDF (reference sequence). DNA for the CDR3: TGTGCCACCAGCACAAGACAGGGCAACGGCGACTATGGCTACACCTTC. Translating it yields CATSTRQGNGDYGYTF.

This rearrangement joins TRBV28 to TRBJ2-1; 11 nucleotides match TRBD2. The CDR3 loop spans 20 amino acids. CDR1 and CDR2 from the germline V gene are MDHEN and SYDVKM. V lost 4 bases to trimming and J lost 0 bases; unmatched junction nucleotides: 14. CDR3 nucleotides: TGTGCCAGCAGTTCGCCGTGGGTAGCGGGAGGGCCGAGCTCCTACAATGAGCAGTTCTTC. Its protein is CASSSPWVAGGPSSYNEQFF. The variable domain in full, with the rest retrieved from reference TRBV28 and TRBJ2-1, is DVKVTQSSRYLVKRTGEKVFLECVQDMDHENMFWYRQDPGLGLRLIYFSYDVKMKEKGDIPEGYSVSREKKERFSLILESASTNQTSMYLCASSSPWVAGGPSSYNEQFFGPGTRLTVL.

V gene TRBV7-9 combines with J gene TRBJ1-1, with TRBD1 as a possible D gene (6 bases). The CDR3 sequence is 18 residues long. V was clipped by 1 base and J by 3 bases, with 21 bases between them. CDR1 is SEHNR, CDR2 FQNEAQ, per germline (reference sequence). CDR3 in amino acids: CASSLEPGTSERDTEAFF. The CDR3 nucleotides read TGTGCCAGCAGCTTAGAGCCCGGGACATCCGAGAGGGACACTGAAGCTTTCTTT.

CDR3 sequence: CASSQHNRVGPYGYTF. For the CDR3, the DNA is TGTGCCAGCAGCCAACATAACAGGGTCGGACCATATGGCTACACCTTC. V gene TRBV7-9 combines with J gene TRBJ1-2, with D tentatively TRBD1 (6 bases). Trimming removed 5 bases at V and 5 bases at J, with 21 bases between. This CDR3 is built from 16 residues. Germline V CDR1 and CDR2: SEHNR, FQNEAQ (reference sequence).

This clone showed up just once. V gene TRBV5-1 combines with J gene TRBJ1-1, with 8 bases fitting TRBD1. CDR1 and CDR2 (germline): SGHRS, YFSETQ. V shed 3 bases and J 3 bases; nucleotides not matched to a gene: 7. The CDR3 covers 15 residues. As DNA, the CDR3 is TGCGCCAGCAGCTATCCGGGACAGGTTTACACTGAAGCTTTCTTT. It is translated as CASSYPGQVYTEAFF.

CDR3 residues: CASSLVWPGANVLTF. The CDR3 DNA reads as TGCGCCAGCAGCTTGGTGTGGCCCGGGGCCAACGTCCTGACTTTC. V gene TRBV5-1 combines with J gene TRBJ2-6; unclear D gene. The length of the CDR3 is 15 residues. With 0 bases removed from V and 4 bases from J, the gap between germline ends came to 8 bases. CDR1 and CDR2 (germline): SGHRS, YFSETQ.

The chain is built from TRBV7-9 and TRBJ1-1; D call uncertain. In germline, CDR1 is SEHNR, CDR2 FQNEAQ (reference sequence). Trimming cost V 5 bases and J 1 base, with 11 bases left between them. There are 14 residues in the CDR3. CDR3 DNA: TGTGCCAGCAGCCTGACTGGTCGGAACACTGAAGCTTTCTTT. Translation gives CASSLTGRNTEAFF.

This chain uses TRBV30 with TRBJ2-7; D remains unclear. The V gene lost 6 bases and the J gene lost 5 bases, with 14 bases spanning the gap. Germline V gene data show CDR1 as GTSNPN and CDR2 as SVGIG (reference sequence). This CDR3 contains 12 residues. The CDR3 DNA reads as TGTGCCTGTGGGGATATGGGCGACGAGCAGTACTTC. This translates into CACGDMGDEQYF.

J is TRBJ1-1 and V is TRBV2; D unclear. The CDR3 sequence is 11 residues long. Germline values: CDR1 SNHLY, CDR2 FYNNEI. V was clipped by 5 bases and J by 5 bases, with 6 bases between them. CDR3 DNA: TGTGCCAGCAGTCGGATGACTGAAGCTTTCTTT. Residues: CASSRMTEAFF.

The CDR3 region is CASSPLGSGSLNEQFF. Here the CDR3 DNA reads TGTGCCAGTAGTCCCTTGGGTAGCGGGAGTCTGAATGAGCAGTTCTTC. This chain links TRBV19 with TRBJ2-1, with TRBD2 matching over 9 bases. Germline V gene lookup returns CDR1 LNHDA and CDR2 SQIVND (reference sequence). The CDR3 extends over 16 amino acids. V lost 5 bases, J lost 7 bases, and 12 bases stayed unmatched. The variable domain in full, completed from reference TRBV19 and TRBJ2-1, reads DGGITQSPKYLFRKEGQNVTLSCEQNLNHDAMYWYRQDPGQGLRLIYYSQIVNDFQKGDIAEGYSVSREKKESFPLTVTSAQKNPTAFYLCASSPLGSGSLNEQFFGPGTRLTVL.

The chain joins TRBV11-1 to TRBJ2-6, with 7 bases lining up with TRBD1. With V trimmed by 5 bases and J by 3 bases, 4 bases remained unmatched. Germline CDR1 is SGHAT and CDR2 is FQDESV (reference sequence). The CDR3 extends over 15 amino acids. This CDR3 is CASSPDRVGANVLTF. CDR3 DNA: TGTGCCAGCAGCCCAGACAGGGTTGGGGCCAACGTCCTGACTTTC. The full variable domain, its missing parts supplied by reference TRBV11-1 and TRBJ2-6, is EAEVAQSPRYKITEKSQAVAFWCDPISGHATLYWYRQILGQGPELLVQFQDESVVDDSQLPKDRFSAERLKGVDSTLKIQPAELGDSAMYLCASSPDRVGANVLTFGAGSRLTVL.